This TCR beta chain was observed in a study of T cells in Graves' hyperthyroidism and ophthalmopathy. The study, taken as a whole, reports: Most clonotypes expanded in the thyroid (above 0.001) were also present in blood.

Amplified TCR beta CDR3 regions derived from RNA transcripts. The TCR CDR3 was amplified in a first-round RT-PCR using the HTBI primer set. MiXCR, applied by TCRdb to the multiplex PCR reads, yields one record per CDR3 protein. The sample includes a few hundred thousand distinct CDR3 sequences, roughly 15% seen only once; the top ten take over 30%. Many counts were recorded for this clonotype. Its specificity is unknown. Hyperthyroidism in the patients, aged 18 to 65, was newly diagnosed and under 2 months in duration. Patients with uncontrolled infections, other autoimmune diseases, pregnancy or lactation were excluded. Clinical symptoms, serum thyroxine and TRAb, thyroid ultrasound and orbital computed tomography together formed the diagnostic basis. The sequenced material came from blood. The receptor was isolated from a woman in her forties or fifties with Graves' hyperthyroidism that later progressed to Graves' ophthalmopathy.

CDR3 region: CASSPPGFNEQFF. DNA of the CDR3: TGTGCCAGCTCACCACCAGGATTCAATGAGCAGTTCTTC. This chain connects TRBV18 to TRBJ2-1; no clear D. The V end was cut by 0 bases, the J end by 6 bases, with 6 bases between. The length of the CDR3 is 13 residues. Looked up from germline, CDR1 is KGHSH and CDR2 is LQKENI.